What follows describes a single T cell receptor beta chain. The antigen is not known. This record belongs to a study of metastatic and nonmetastatic thyroid tumors. Study-level information: For malignant and benign thyroid patients, tumor or nodule tissue and blood were the sources whose repertoires were compared.

Trimming cost V 10 bases and J 0 bases, with 13 bases left between them. CDR3 length: 14 residues. Germline CDR1 is MNHEY and CDR2 is SMNVEV (reference sequence). No treatment had been given to any patient before thyroid surgery. Overall study findings and caveats: As reported, TCR beta diversity in blood and tumor was significantly higher in malignant thyroid tumors than in benign nodules.

TCRdb ran MiXCR on the PCR reads. Found here are about 45,000 clones, under 4% of them singletons; the top ten hold around 9.9%. The origin of this receptor is a female donor with papillary thyroid cancer or a benign thyroid nodule (not recorded which). Some clones in this sample may be carry-over from other donors' samples. Sequencing input: blood. The rearrangement joins TRBV27 to TRBJ1-3; no reliable D call. The DNA of the CDR3 is TGTGCCACCCCTCGCTCGAGCTCTGGAAACACCATATATTTT. The encoded protein is CATPRSSSGNTIYF.